The source of this T cell receptor (beta chain) is a study of a mutant IDH1 vaccine in newly diagnosed glioma. CDR1 and CDR2 from the germline V gene are SQVTM and ANQGSEA. J gave up 7 bases and V 0 bases, and 10 bases lay outside the gene matches. This CDR3 is built from 15 residues. As for time point: week 35, safety follow-up. The content of each vaccine dose was 300 ug of mutant IDH1 20-mer peptide, and topical imiquimod accompanied it. TCRdb's table, derived via immunoSEQ multiplex PCR, lists solely in-frame clones and lacks some. The repertoire holds 50,000 to 70,000 clones, with about 74% as singletons. With regard to this clone: Its matching antigen is unknown.

This sequence originates from a man in his fifties or sixties with glioma. The specimen was PBMCs, collected from a glioma patient whose treatment included an IDH1 peptide vaccine. V usage is TRBV29-1 and J usage is TRBJ1-2; 8 bases line up with TRBD1. This CDR3 is CSVEDIGRDRPGYTF. The CDR3 coding sequence is TGCAGCGTTGAAGATATTGGGCGGGACAGGCCTGGCTACACCTTC. The full variable domain, completed using reference TRBV29-1 and TRBJ1-2, is SAVISQKPSRDICQRGTSLTIQCQVDSQVTMMFWYRQQPGQSLTLIATANQGSEATYESGFVIDKFPISRPNLTFSTLTVSNMSPEDSSIYLCSVEDIGRDRPGYTFGSGTRLTVV.